The 31 T cell receptor beta chains listed next were all sequenced from one sample in a study of CD8 T cells in Susac syndrome. Roughly 0.45 to 1 ug RNA was reverse transcribed with random hexamers. TCRdb passed the immunoSEQ multiplex PCR reads through MiXCR, listing each CDR3 protein once. The table includes 90,000 to 150,000 distinct CDR3 sequences, 80% to 95% detected once. What was sequenced was CD4+ T cells from PBMCs. Receptors originate from a human donor in good health.

The chain recombines TRBV3-1 with TRBJ2-5; no clear D gene. Per germline, CDR1 LGHDT and CDR2 YNNKEL (reference sequence). The V gene lost 1 base and the J gene lost 1 base, with 4 bases spanning the gap. The CDR3 covers 13 residues. The CDR3 region is CASSQVAQETQYF. The CDR3 DNA reads TGTGCCAGCAGCCAAGTGGCCCAAGAGACCCAGTACTTC.

This chain links TRBV7-2 with TRBJ1-4; D is ambiguous. Germline lookup yields CDR1 SGHTA and CDR2 FQGNSA. This CDR3 has 15 residues. V lost 6 bases and J lost 0, with 11 bases in between. The CDR3 region is CASSSTSSTNEKLFF. DNA for the CDR3: TGTGCCAGCAGTAGTACCTCGTCAACTAATGAAAAACTGTTTTTT. The complete variable domain, with remaining parts taken from reference TRBV7-2 and TRBJ1-4, reads GAGVSQSPSNKVTEKGKDVELRCDPISGHTALYWYRQSLGQGLEFLIYFQGNSAPDKSGLPSDRFSAERTGGSVSTLTIQRTQQEDSAVYLCASSSTSSTNEKLFFGSGTQLSVL.

J is TRBJ1-6 and V is TRBV27; no clear D. Per the germline V gene, CDR1 is MNHEY and CDR2 is SMNVEV (reference sequence). Trimming cost V 4 bases and J 7 bases, with 20 bases left between them. The CDR3 loop spans 17 amino acids. CDR3 DNA: TGTGCCAGCAGTTCAACACCGAGGACTCCACTCAATTCACCCCTCCACTTT. As protein: CASSSTPRTPLNSPLHF.

This clonotype was recorded only once. The chain couples TRBV7-2 to TRBJ2-5; weak D call: TRBD1 (5 bases). Trimming stripped 4 bases from V and 5 bases from J, with 8 bases between. The V gene's germline CDR1 is SGHTA and CDR2 FQGNSA. The CDR3 is made up of 12 amino acids. CDR3 loop: CASSSPGETQYF. The CDR3 region has the DNA TGTGCCAGCAGCTCGCCAGGGGAGACCCAGTACTTC.

The V call is TRBV12-3 or TRBV12-4, the J call TRBJ2-2; weak D call: TRBD2 (5 bases). The V end was cut by 8 bases, the J end by 6 bases, with 22 bases between. The CDR3 extends over 16 amino acids. In DNA form, the CDR3 reads TGTGCCAGCTATTTCCCGGATCGGGGAAACGCCGGGGAGCTGTTTTTT. It yields the protein CASYFPDRGNAGELFF.

The V and J genes are TRBV20-1 and TRBJ2-1; 15 bases line up with TRBD2. Germline CDR1 reads DFQATT; CDR2 reads SNEGSKA (reference sequence). The ends lost 2 bases at V and 1 base at J; junction bases unmatched: 9. The CDR3 runs 19 residues. CDR3 residues: CSARLPGLAGGMSYNEQFF. DNA for the CDR3: TGCAGTGCTAGACTACCGGGACTAGCGGGAGGAATGTCCTACAATGAGCAGTTCTTC.

The rearrangement joins TRBV28 to TRBJ1-5, with D possibly TRBD1 on 5 matching bases. V was clipped by 6 bases and J by 4 bases, with 19 bases between them. CDR3 length equals 16 residues. Germline V lookup: CDR1 MDHEN, CDR2 SYDVKM. CDR3 in DNA: TGTGCCAGCAGCCCTTTACGGTCGGGGCAGAATCAGCCCCAGCATTTT. Encoded protein: CASSPLRSGQNQPQHF.

This chain joins TRBV4-3 and TRBJ2-2; D uncertain. Trimming shortened V by 1 base and J by 8 bases, and 8 bases separated the two germline ends. CDR1 and CDR2 from the germline V gene are LGHNA and YSLEER. CDR3 length: 13 residues. CDR3 amino acids: CASSQAETGELFF. The CDR3 coding sequence is TGCGCCAGCAGCCAAGCCGAGACGGGGGAGCTGTTTTTT.

This chain uses TRBV19 with TRBJ2-1; 9 bases fit TRBD1. With V trimmed by 7 bases and J by 9 bases, 13 bases remained unmatched. The CDR3 runs to 15 residues. Germline V lookup: CDR1 LNHDA, CDR2 SQIVND (reference sequence). CDR3 sequence reads: CASTTGGALFSEQFF. CDR3 nucleotides: TGTGCCAGTACCACAGGGGGCGCCTTGTTCAGTGAGCAGTTCTTC.

This chain joins TRBV7-2 and TRBJ2-1; 8 bases line up with TRBD1. The CDR3 has 13 residues. Germline V CDR1 and CDR2: SGHTA, FQGNSA. V trimming: 1 base; J trimming: 15 bases; junction bases outside the gene matches: 8. This chain's CDR3 is CASSLEVGQGPFF. The CDR3 nucleotides are TGTGCCAGCAGCTTAGAGGTCGGACAGGGCCCGTTCTTC.

J is TRBJ2-3 and V is TRBV6-2 or TRBV6-3, with 11 bases matching TRBD2. CDR1 and CDR2 from the germline V gene are MNHEY and SVGEGT. With 6 bases clipped from V and 3 bases from J, the junction kept 2 bases outside the gene matches. The length of the CDR3 is 14 residues. The CDR3 nucleotides are TGTGCCAGCAGGCGACTAGCGGGAACAGATACGCAGTATTTT. Translation gives CASRRLAGTDTQYF.

This chain links TRBV5-8 with TRBJ2-5; tentative D call: TRBD1 (7 bases). The germline V gene has CDR1 SGHTS and CDR2 YDEGEE. V lost 2 bases and J 7 bases, leaving 12 bases between the germline ends. The CDR3 sequence is 13 residues long. The CDR3 spells CASSFGQGGTQYF. The CDR3 DNA sequence: TGTGCCAGCAGCTTCGGTCAGGGGGGGACCCAGTACTTC.

This clonotype was detected only once. This chain joins TRBV6-2 or TRBV6-3 and TRBJ2-7, with 9 bases fitting TRBD2. This CDR3 is built from 13 residues. J gave up 3 bases and V 7 bases, and 4 bases lay outside the gene matches. Germline CDR1 is MNHEY and CDR2 is SVGEGT. CDR3 in DNA: TGTGCCAGCATTGGACTAGCGATCTACGAGCAGTACTTC. Translating gives CASIGLAIYEQYF.

J is TRBJ1-4 and V is TRBV11-2, with D possibly TRBD1 on 6 matching bases. Germline lookup yields CDR1 SGHAT and CDR2 FQNNGV. V was trimmed by 6 bases and J by 9 bases, leaving 14 bases between them. The CDR3 runs to 13 residues. The CDR3 nucleotides are TGTGCCAGCAGAAAAAACAGGGCCCAAAAACTGTTTTTT. Its protein product is CASRKNRAQKLFF.

This chain joins TRBV4-3 and TRBJ1-2; TRBD1 is a possible D gene (5 bases). The CDR3 runs to 15 residues. The V gene lost 0 bases and the J gene lost 2 bases, with 10 bases spanning the gap. The V gene's germline CDR1 is LGHNA and CDR2 YSLEER. The DNA for the CDR3 is TGCGCCAGCAGCCAAGATTTGGGGCAGAACTATGGCTACACCTTC. This sequence encodes CASSQDLGQNYGYTF.

A word on this clonotype: At one end the junction does not follow the germline gene, possibly because of a read error. V usage is TRBV18 and J usage is TRBJ2-5, with D perhaps given as TRBD1 or TRBD2 (6 bases each). This CDR3 is 15 amino acids long. Germline assignment: CDR1 KGHSH and CDR2 LQKENI. The DNA for the CDR3 is TGTGCCAGCTCACCACTCCCCGGGGGACAAGAGACCCGGTACTTC. Residues: CASSPLPGGQETRYF.

The chain combines TRBV27 with TRBJ2-3, with D perhaps matching TRBD1 (5 bases). V was trimmed by 2 bases and J by 8 bases, leaving 11 bases between them. The germline V gene has CDR1 MNHEY and CDR2 SMNVEV (reference sequence). The CDR3 has 13 residues. CDR3 sequence: CASSLNVQGTQYF. The CDR3 DNA is TGTGCCAGCAGTTTAAATGTTCAGGGTACGCAGTATTTT.

In this sample, this clonotype turned up a few times. V gene TRBV7-9 combines with J gene TRBJ2-7; D ambiguous. V was shortened by 4 bases and J by 7 bases, with 8 bases between the two germline ends. CDR3 size: 11 residues. Germline lookup yields CDR1 SEHNR and CDR2 FQNEAQ (reference sequence). CDR3 bases: TGTGCCAGCAGCTCTCGCGGTGAGCAGTACTTC. Translating it yields CASSSRGEQYF. Full variable domain (rest looked up from reference TRBV7-9 and TRBJ2-7): DTGVSQNPRHKITKRGQNVTFRCDPISEHNRLYWYRQTLGQGPEFLTYFQNEAQLEKSRLLSDRFSAERPKGSFSTLEIQRTEQGDSAMYLCASSSRGEQYFGPGTRLTVT.

The V gene is TRBV12-3 or TRBV12-4, the J gene TRBJ1-1; D might be TRBD1 (5 bases). V lost 2 bases and J lost 2, with 9 bases in between. This CDR3 region has 14 residues. Here the CDR3 reads CASSLLGDNTEAFF. The CDR3 bases are TGTGCCAGCAGTTTATTAGGGGATAACACTGAAGCTTTCTTT.

The rearrangement joins TRBV11-2 to TRBJ1-2; D is undetermined. The CDR3 sequence is 16 residues long. V was shortened by 1 base and J by 6 bases, with 18 bases between the two germline ends. The germline V gene encodes CDR1 SGHAT and CDR2 FQNNGV. Here the CDR3 DNA reads TGTGCCAGCAGCTTAGGATCAAGGTTGGTTCGGAATGGCTACACCTTC. Encoded protein: CASSLGSRLVRNGYTF.

This clonotype was counted between two and nine times. The chain recombines TRBV7-2 with TRBJ1-2; D is uncertain. This CDR3 contains 11 residues. With 5 bases removed from V and 3 bases from J, the gap between germline ends came to 4 bases. Germline CDR1 and CDR2: SGHTA and FQGNSA. CDR3 nucleotide sequence: TGTGCCAGCAGCCCTGACTATGGCTACACCTTC. It codes for CASSPDYGYTF.

The chain uses TRBV30 and TRBJ1-2; maybe TRBD1 (5 bases). V was cut by 4 bases and J by 0 bases, with 12 bases left in between. Germline values: CDR1 GTSNPN, CDR2 SVGIG (reference sequence). The CDR3 sequence is 14 residues long. The CDR3, as DNA: TGTGCCTGGAATCTCCAGACAGCTAACTATGGCTACACCTTC. Encoded protein: CAWNLQTANYGYTF.

The chain employs TRBV24-1 and TRBJ2-5; D is undetermined. V shed 4 bases and J shed 5 bases, with 13 bases lying between them. The germline gives CDR1 KGHDR, CDR2 SFDVKD. The CDR3 consists of 14 residues. The CDR3 loop is CATSDPGPPETQYF. In DNA form, the CDR3 reads TGTGCCACCAGTGACCCCGGGCCGCCGGAGACCCAGTACTTC.

This chain connects TRBV5-1 to TRBJ1-1; D gene unclear. This CDR3 is 12 amino acids long. Trimming took 4 bases from V and 6 from J, leaving 10 bases between them. Germline lookup yields CDR1 SGHRS and CDR2 YFSETQ. CDR3 sequence reads: CASSTDAAEAFF. CDR3 nucleotide sequence: TGCGCCAGCAGCACGGACGCTGCTGAAGCTTTCTTT.

In nucleotides, the CDR3 is TGTGCCAGCAGTGAATCCTACAATGAGCAGTTCTTC. The encoded protein is CASSESYNEQFF. J is TRBJ2-1 and V is TRBV25-1; D is uncertain. CDR1 MGHDK and CDR2 SYGVNS come from the germline V gene. This CDR3 has 12 residues. Trimming removed 1 base from V and 2 bases from J, with 0 bases in between.

The J gene is TRBJ2-2, the V gene TRBV29-1; 7 nucleotides match TRBD1. In germline, CDR1 is SQVTM, CDR2 ANQGSEA. CDR3 size: 12 residues. The junction had 4 bases not matched to a gene; V was cut back by 7 bases and J by 5 bases. The CDR3 spells CSGGQRTGELFF. CDR3 in DNA: TGCAGCGGGGGACAGCGGACCGGGGAGCTGTTTTTT.

The chain uses TRBV6-6 and TRBJ2-2; 9 nucleotides align to TRBD1. Germline CDR1 and CDR2: MNHNY and SVGAGI (reference sequence). This CDR3 comprises 14 residues. J gave up 7 bases and V 5 bases, and 5 bases lay outside the gene matches. This CDR3 is CASSRTGASGELFF. The CDR3 bases are TGTGCCAGCAGTAGGACAGGGGCCAGCGGGGAGCTGTTTTTT.

This sequence joins TRBV7-3 and TRBJ1-2, with D perhaps matching TRBD1 (5 bases). Germline assignment: CDR1 SGHTA and CDR2 FQGTGA. This CDR3 is built from 15 residues. Trimming took off 4 bases at V and 4 bases at J, with 16 bases between the two ends. CDR3 DNA: TGTGCCAGCAGCTCCGACGCAGGGTTCAGCTATGGCTACACCTTC. It yields the protein CASSSDAGFSYGYTF.

V is TRBV5-1 and J is TRBJ2-3; tentatively, D is TRBD2 (6 bases). Between the trimmed V and J ends, which lost 0 bases and 2 bases, there was a span of 10 bases. Germline values: CDR1 SGHRS, CDR2 YFSETQ. This CDR3 region has 15 residues. The DNA of the CDR3 is TGCGCCAGCAGCTTGGCCGGGAGATACACAGATACGCAGTATTTT. Its translation is CASSLAGRYTDTQYF.

The chain combines TRBV7-2 with TRBJ2-5, with D uncertain. The germline V gene has CDR1 SGHTA and CDR2 FQGNSA. Trimming took off 3 bases at V and 2 bases at J, with 10 bases between the two ends. There are 14 residues in the CDR3. The CDR3 nucleotides read TGTGCCAGCAGCTTTGGGCCCGTACAAGAGACCCAGTACTTC. It is translated as CASSFGPVQETQYF. Looking up the rest from reference TRBV7-2 and TRBJ2-5 gives the full variable domain: GAGVSQSPSNKVTEKGKDVELRCDPISGHTALYWYRQSLGQGLEFLIYFQGNSAPDKSGLPSDRFSAERTGGSVSTLTIQRTQQEDSAVYLCASSFGPVQETQYFGPGTRLLVL.

The chain couples TRBV20-1 to TRBJ1-6; TRBD1 is a possible D gene (5 bases). With 0 bases removed from V and 0 bases from J, the gap between germline ends came to 12 bases. The germline V gene encodes CDR1 DFQATT and CDR2 SNEGSKA (reference sequence). The CDR3 contains 17 residues. The DNA of the CDR3 is TGCAGTGCTAGAGATGGTGGGACGAGCTCCTATAATTCACCCCTCCACTTT. The encoded protein is CSARDGGTSSYNSPLHF.